A selection of T cell receptor beta chains follows, all from one sample in a study of CD8+ T cells in alopecia areata. Sequencing was performed with immunoSEQ multiplex PCR; in TCRdb, only in-frame clones are kept and a portion is missing. The sample holds 90,000 to 120,000 clones, 84% seen once. This specimen was CD8+ T cells sorted from blood, taken at week 24, from a patient treated with tofacitinib. The receptors derive from a human donor with alopecia areata. Both conserved end residues are part of each CDR3. D genes are given only for firm matches. The size entry is marked missing in some rows and otherwise reads once, few, many or a size class.

TRBD2,-,TRBV2,TRBJ2-3,CASSERAGGRSTDTQYF,TGTGCCAGCAGTGAACGAGCGGGGGGGCGGAGCACAGATACGCAGTATTTT
-,few,TRBV7-9,TRBJ2-2,CASTAEWNTGELFF,TGTGCCAGCACCGCGGAGTGGAACACCGGGGAGCTGTTTTTT
-,-,TRBV7-9,TRBJ2-7,CASSLGPTAGHEQYF,TGTGCCAGCAGCTTAGGACCGACGGCGGGGCACGAGCAGTACTTC
-,-,TRBV11-3,TRBJ2-6,CPQSSTNVLTF,TGCCCCCAGAGTTCGACCAATGTCCTGACTTTC
-,-,TRBV4-1,TRBJ2-5,CASSQDQALAWETQYF,TGCGCCAGCAGCCAAGATCAGGCGCTAGCATGGGAGACCCAGTACTTC
TRBD1,-,TRBV2,TRBJ2-3,CASTTGGGDTQYF,TGTGCCAGTACGACAGGGGGCGGTGATACGCAGTATTTT
-,-,TRBV10-3,TRBJ2-1,CAISESTGYYNEQFF,TGTGCCATCAGTGAGTCGACGGGGTACTACAATGAGCAGTTCTTC
TRBD1,-,TRBV27,TRBJ1-6,CASSPGNGGTGDSPLHF,TGTGCCAGCAGCCCAGGGAACGGTGGGACAGGGGATTCACCCCTCCACTTT
-,-,TRBV4-3,TRBJ2-7,CASSQDLGYPYEQYF,TGCGCCAGCAGCCAAGATCTGGGCTATCCCTACGAGCAGTACTTC
-,-,TRBV13,TRBJ2-3,CASSLALGGRPDTQYF,TGTGCCAGCAGCTTGGCCCTCGGGGGCCGGCCAGATACGCAGTATTTT
TRBD1,-,TRBV27,TRBJ2-7,CATSPTGNEQYF,TGTGCCACCTCCCCGACAGGGAACGAGCAGTACTTC
TRBD1,-,TRBV19,TRBJ2-3,CASSTGTATDTQYF,TGTGCCAGTAGTACCGGGACAGCTACAGATACGCAGTATTTT
-,-,TRBV5-1,TRBJ2-7,CASSPGIGDEQYF,TGCGCCAGCAGCCCGGGAATCGGTGACGAGCAGTACTTC
-,-,TRBV11-2,TRBJ1-2,CASSLGANYGYTF,TGTGCCAGCAGCTTAGGCGCTAACTATGGCTACACCTTC
TRBD2,-,TRBV29-1,TRBJ2-3,CSVEGLAGDQYF,TGCAGCGTCGAGGGACTAGCGGGGGATCAGTATTTT
TRBD1,-,TRBV4-1,TRBJ2-3,CASSQDPAGGYTDTQYF,TGCGCCAGCAGCCAAGACCCAGCAGGGGGCTACACAGATACGCAGTATTTT
-,-,TRBV5-6,TRBJ2-7,CASSLLDGYYEQYF,TGTGCCAGCAGCTTGCTCGACGGATACTACGAGCAGTACTTC
-,-,TRBV2,TRBJ2-3,CASQKLSTDTQYF,TGTGCCAGCCAAAAACTAAGCACAGATACGCAGTATTTT
-,-,TRBV5-1,TRBJ2-1,CASSLAWNEQFF,TGCGCCAGCAGCTTGGCGTGGAATGAGCAGTTCTTC
-,once,TRBV4-1,TRBJ1-4,CASSRTDGNEKLFF,TGCGCCAGCAGCCGTACGGACGGGAATGAAAAACTGTTTTTT
-,-,TRBV7-8,TRBJ1-1,CASSFEQVPEAFF,TGTGCCAGCAGCTTTGAACAGGTGCCTGAAGCTTTCTTT
TRBD1,-,TRBV4-3,TRBJ1-1,CASSQDKGQGPEAFF,TGCGCCAGCAGCCAAGATAAGGGACAGGGTCCTGAAGCTTTCTTT
TRBD2,once,TRBV7-3,TRBJ2-7,CASSLYGGASEQYF,TGTGCCAGCAGCTTATACGGGGGGGCCTCCGAGCAGTACTTC
-,-,TRBV4-1,TRBJ2-1,CASSHALGRAEQFF,TGCGCCAGCAGCCACGCTCTAGGGCGCGCTGAGCAGTTCTTC
-,-,TRBV5-6,TRBJ2-1,CASSSLGVSSYNEQFF,TGTGCCAGCAGCTCCCTAGGTGTTAGCTCCTACAATGAGCAGTTCTTC
TRBD2,-,TRBV4-3,TRBJ2-5,CASSQALAGRAQETQYF,TGCGCCAGCAGCCAGGCACTAGCGGGGAGAGCCCAAGAGACCCAGTACTTC
-,-,TRBV19,TRBJ1-2,CASSWKANYGYTF,TGTGCCAGTAGTTGGAAGGCGAACTATGGCTACACCTTC
-,-,TRBV4-3,TRBJ2-1,CASSSGLNEQFF,TGCGCCAGCAGTTCCGGACTTAATGAGCAGTTCTTC
-,once,TRBV5-4,TRBJ1-1,CASSFPDEGAMNTEAFF,TGTGCCAGCAGTTTCCCCGACGAAGGGGCGATGAACACTGAAGCTTTCTTT
TRBD1,-,TRBV6-6,TRBJ2-7,CASSPPGQGWEQYF,TGTGCCAGCTCCCCCCCGGGACAGGGGTGGGAGCAGTACTTC
TRBD2,-,TRBV7-2,TRBJ2-5,CASSLGSGGGIETQYF,TGTGCCAGCAGCTTAGGGAGCGGGGGTGGAATAGAGACCCAGTACTTC
-,once,TRBV6-5,TRBJ2-5,CAHSEGIVETQYF,TGTGCCCACTCAGAGGGGATTGTAGAGACCCAGTACTTC
-,-,TRBV30,TRBJ1-1,CAWSEGMNTEAFF,TGTGCCTGGAGCGAGGGTATGAACACTGAAGCTTTCTTT